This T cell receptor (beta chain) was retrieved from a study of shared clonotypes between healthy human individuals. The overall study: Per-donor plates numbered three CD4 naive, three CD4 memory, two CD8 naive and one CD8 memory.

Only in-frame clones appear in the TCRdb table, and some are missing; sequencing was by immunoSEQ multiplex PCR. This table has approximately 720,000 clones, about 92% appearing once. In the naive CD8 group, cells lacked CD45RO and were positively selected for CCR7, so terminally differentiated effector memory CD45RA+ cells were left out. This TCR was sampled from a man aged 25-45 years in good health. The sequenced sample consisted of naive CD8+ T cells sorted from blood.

The CDR3 coding sequence is TGCGCCAGCAGCTCCGGGACTAGTCTACATGAGCAGTTCTTC. Its protein product is CASSSGTSLHEQFF. This chain connects TRBV5-1 to TRBJ2-1; 8 bases are shared with TRBD2. The ends lost 3 bases at V and 8 bases at J; junction bases unmatched: 7. This CDR3 comprises 14 residues. The V gene's germline CDR1 is SGHRS and CDR2 YFSETQ.